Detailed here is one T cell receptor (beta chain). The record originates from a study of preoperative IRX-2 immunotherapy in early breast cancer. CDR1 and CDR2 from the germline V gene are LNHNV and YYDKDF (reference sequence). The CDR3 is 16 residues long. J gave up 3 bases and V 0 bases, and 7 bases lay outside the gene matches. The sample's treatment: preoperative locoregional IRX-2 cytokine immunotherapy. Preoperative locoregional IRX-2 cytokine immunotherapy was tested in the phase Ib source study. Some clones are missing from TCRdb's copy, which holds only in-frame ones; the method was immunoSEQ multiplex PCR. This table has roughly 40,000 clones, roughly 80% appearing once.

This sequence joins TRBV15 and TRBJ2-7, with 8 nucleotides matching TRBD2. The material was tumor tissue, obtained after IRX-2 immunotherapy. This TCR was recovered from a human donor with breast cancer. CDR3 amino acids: CATSRERTSSFYEQYF. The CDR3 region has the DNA TGTGCCACCAGCAGAGAGCGGACTAGCAGTTTCTACGAGCAGTACTTC.